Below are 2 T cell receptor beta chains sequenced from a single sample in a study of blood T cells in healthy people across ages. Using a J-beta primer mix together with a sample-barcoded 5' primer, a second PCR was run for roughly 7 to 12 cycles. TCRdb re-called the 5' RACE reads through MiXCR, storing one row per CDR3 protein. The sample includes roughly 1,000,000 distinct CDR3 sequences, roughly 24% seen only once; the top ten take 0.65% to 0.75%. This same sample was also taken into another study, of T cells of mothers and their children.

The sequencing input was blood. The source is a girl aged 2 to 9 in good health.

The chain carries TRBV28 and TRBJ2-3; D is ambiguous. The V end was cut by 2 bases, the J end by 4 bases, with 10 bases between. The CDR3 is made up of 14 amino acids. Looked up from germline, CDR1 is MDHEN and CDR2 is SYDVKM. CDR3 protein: CASSLDVYPDTQYF. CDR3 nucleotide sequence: TGTGCCAGCAGTTTAGATGTGTACCCAGATACGCAGTATTTT.

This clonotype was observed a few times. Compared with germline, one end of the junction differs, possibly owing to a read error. CDR3 nucleotide sequence: TGTGCCGGCAGCCCAGCGGGCTACTACGAGCAGTACTTC. Residues: CAGSPAGYYEQYF. V usage is TRBV7-2 and J usage is TRBJ2-1, with D perhaps matching TRBD2 (6 bases). The DNA matches TRBJ2-7 better at its end, which makes the J call doubtful. The CDR3 spans 13 residues. Germline CDR1 is SGHTA and CDR2 is FQGNSA.